Below, 32 T cell receptor beta chains from the same sample are listed, as sequenced in a study of T cell responses to AZD1222 COVID-19 vaccine. Method: immunoSEQ multiplex PCR; TCRdb's copy keeps in-frame clones and lacks some. The profile shows 90,000 or so clones, about 90% of them singletons. The input for sequencing was peripheral blood, taken on day 0 of AZD1222 vaccination. The receptors come from an adult in good health.

The chain carries TRBV11-3 and TRBJ2-7; D may correspond to TRBD1 or TRBD2 (5 bases each). CDR1 and CDR2 from the germline V gene are SGHNT and YENEEA. With 2 bases removed from V and 6 bases from J, the gap between germline ends came to 14 bases. The CDR3 loop spans 14 amino acids. The CDR3 DNA reads as TGTGCCAGCAGCTTATCCGGGACGTCGGGCGAGCAGTACTTC. This codes for CASSLSGTSGEQYF. Drawing the rest from reference TRBV11-3 and TRBJ2-7, the complete variable domain is EAGVVQSPRYKIIEKKQPVAFWCNPISGHNTLYWYLQNLGQGPELLIRYENEEAVDDSQLPKDRFSAERLKGVDSTLKIQPAELGDSAVYLCASSLSGTSGEQYFGPGTRLTVT.

The chain couples TRBV29-1 to TRBJ2-7; D not certain. The CDR3 runs 14 residues. Trimming left V 8 bases short and J 0 bases short, with 17 bases between. Germline V gene data show CDR1 as SQVTM and CDR2 as ANQGSEA. As DNA, the CDR3 is TGCAGCTCCAAAACCGACAAGTCCTCCTACGAGCAGTACTTC. This gives the protein CSSKTDKSSYEQYF.

The count of this clone is one. V gene TRBV6-5 combines with J gene TRBJ1-2; TRBD1 might be the D (5 bases). V lost 6 bases and J 4 bases, leaving 15 bases between the germline ends. Germline V gene lookup returns CDR1 MNHEY and CDR2 SVGAGI. The CDR3 contains 14 residues. CDR3 sequence reads: CASSLAGTAYGYTF. In nucleotides, the CDR3 is TGTGCCAGCAGCCTAGCCGGGACGGCCTATGGCTACACCTTC.

V usage is TRBV24-1 and J usage is TRBJ1-2; D may be TRBD1 (5 bases). Trimming left V 9 bases short and J 8 bases short, with 21 bases between. The CDR3 has 14 residues. Germline CDR1 is KGHDR and CDR2 is SFDVKD. The CDR3 here is CATQRTGTGKGYTF. CDR3 DNA sequence: TGTGCCACCCAACGCACTGGGACGGGGAAGGGCTACACCTTC.

For the CDR3, the DNA is TGTGCCAGCAGCACCAGGACAGGGTTGGGTGAAAAACTGTTTTTT. This translates into CASSTRTGLGEKLFF. The rearrangement links TRBV9 to TRBJ1-4; TRBD1 matches at 8 bases. This CDR3 contains 15 residues. Germline loops: CDR1 SGDLS, CDR2 YYNGEE. V was clipped by 4 bases and J by 7 bases; unmatched bases: 9. Looking up the rest from reference TRBV9 and TRBJ1-4 gives the full variable domain: DSGVTQTPKHLITATGQRVTLRCSPRSGDLSVYWYQQSLDQGLQFLIQYYNGEERAKGNILERFSAQQFPDLHSELNLSSLELGDSALYFCASSTRTGLGEKLFFGSGTQLSVL.

The CDR3 DNA sequence: TGTGCCAGCAGCAAAGGGGGAAGTGTGAGACAGAACAAGGATGGCTACACCTTC. Translating gives CASSKGGSVRQNKDGYTF. The genes are TRBV21-1 and TRBJ1-2; no check of the table's D call, TRBD1, against the DNA was made. TRBV21-1 is noted as a pseudogene. The CDR3 has 18 amino acids.

V and J are TRBV3-1 (or the pseudogene TRBV3-2) and TRBJ2-1; D ambiguous. Trimming cost V 1 base and J 7 bases, with 11 bases left between them. In germline, CDR1 is LGHDT, CDR2 YNNKEL (reference sequence). The CDR3 runs 14 residues. CDR3 amino acids: CASSQGALGNEQFF. The CDR3 DNA is TGTGCCAGCAGCCAAGGGGCCCTGGGAAATGAGCAGTTCTTC.

The chain has TRBV7-9 and TRBJ1-2, with no clear D. V lost 2 bases and J lost 5, with 6 bases in between. This CDR3 is built from 12 residues. CDR1 and CDR2 from the germline V gene are SEHNR and FQNEAQ (reference sequence). CDR3 sequence (DNA): TGTGCCAGCAGCTTAATTACGTATGGCTACACCTTC. Its translation: CASSLITYGYTF.

The chain recombines TRBV6-5 with TRBJ1-2; no definite D call. The germline CDR1 and CDR2 sequences are MNHEY and SVGAGI. Between the trimmed V and J ends, which lost 5 bases and 8 bases, there was a span of 15 bases. CDR3 size: 13 residues. The CDR3 reads CASSPPRVGGYTF. The CDR3 nucleotides are TGTGCCAGCAGTCCCCCACGGGTAGGGGGCTACACCTTC.

The chain recombines TRBV5-4 with TRBJ1-1, with TRBD1 matching over 7 bases. CDR1 and CDR2 (germline): SGHNT, YYREEE (reference sequence). The CDR3 loop spans 15 amino acids. The V gene end was trimmed by 3 bases and the J gene end by 1 base; junction bases not matched to a gene: 6. The CDR3 region has the DNA TGTGCCAGCAGCTCTTCCGGGACAGCGAACACTGAAGCTTTCTTT. Translated, it gives CASSSSGTANTEAFF.

V usage is TRBV6-5 and J usage is TRBJ1-2; TRBD1 matches 7 bases. The V gene's germline CDR1 is MNHEY and CDR2 SVGAGI. The CDR3 spans 14 residues. The V and J ends lost 5 bases and 0 bases, in that order; junction bases with no gene match: 3. The CDR3 nucleotides are TGTGCCAGCAGTCGGACAGGAGCTAACTATGGCTACACCTTC. Its translation is CASSRTGANYGYTF.

The chain uses TRBV12-5 and TRBJ1-2; D unclear. Germline-derived CDR1 and CDR2 are LGHNT and FRNRAP. This CDR3 spans 12 amino acids. The V gene lost 8 bases and the J gene lost 4 bases, with 11 bases spanning the gap. CDR3 coding DNA: TGTGCTAGTTCCGGGTCAGGCTATGGCTACACCTTC. Amino acids: CASSGSGYGYTF.

CDR3 coding DNA: TGTGCCAGCAGTTTTTGGTCGCAGCCCCAGCATTTT. Its protein product is CASSFWSQPQHF. The rearrangement links TRBV12-3 or TRBV12-4 to TRBJ1-5; unclear D gene. V was clipped by 3 bases and J by 7 bases, with 7 bases between them. The CDR3 is 12 amino acids.

The chain couples TRBV12-3 or TRBV12-4 to TRBJ1-2; unclear D gene. The CDR3 extends over 13 amino acids. V shed 1 base and J shed 4 bases, with 7 bases lying between them. The DNA of the CDR3 is TGTGCCAGCAGTTTAGGGGCAGGCTATGGCTACACCTTC. Its protein product is CASSLGAGYGYTF.

The chain recombines TRBV19 with TRBJ1-2; no definite D call. This CDR3 has 12 amino acids. V was trimmed by 6 bases and J by 6 bases, leaving 11 bases between them. Germline V gene lookup returns CDR1 LNHDA and CDR2 SQIVND (reference sequence). The CDR3 sequence is CASSPRGHGYTF. In DNA form, the CDR3 reads TGTGCCAGTAGCCCTCGAGGGCATGGCTACACCTTC.

V is TRBV6-5 and J is TRBJ1-2, with D possibly being TRBD1 (5 bases). There are 14 residues in the CDR3. CDR1 and CDR2 from the germline V gene are MNHEY and SVGAGI. The V and J ends lost 7 bases and 2 bases respectively, with 14 bases between them. CDR3 bases: TGTGCCAGCAAGGTAGGGGCGGACAACTATGGCTACACCTTC. Its protein product is CASKVGADNYGYTF.

This rearrangement joins TRBV12-3 or TRBV12-4 to TRBJ2-1; D is uncertain. The CDR3 runs 13 residues. With 1 base removed from V and 6 bases from J, the gap between germline ends came to 7 bases. In DNA form, the CDR3 reads TGTGCCAGCAGTTTAGGGACCAGCAATGAGCAGTTCTTC. Protein product: CASSLGTSNEQFF.

In this sample, this clone turned up once. The CDR3 here is CASKRPGLAGGLGSYNEQFF. The CDR3 DNA sequence: TGTGCCAGCAAAAGACCGGGACTAGCGGGAGGTCTGGGGTCCTACAATGAGCAGTTCTTC. This sequence joins TRBV27 and TRBJ2-1; 15 nucleotides align to TRBD2. CDR3 length: 20 amino acids. Germline CDR1 is MNHEY and CDR2 is SMNVEV (reference sequence). V was clipped by 7 bases and J by 1 base; unmatched bases: 14.

The chain has TRBV7-8 and TRBJ2-2; 9 bases are a match to TRBD2. Germline values: CDR1 SGHVS, CDR2 FQNEAQ. The CDR3 loop spans 19 amino acids. V shed 2 bases, J shed 4 bases, and the junction held 14 bases outside the gene matches. This CDR3 is CASSLRSLAGTTLTGELFF. CDR3 DNA sequence: TGTGCCAGCAGCTTAAGGTCCCTAGCGGGAACTACTCTCACCGGGGAGCTGTTTTTT.

The chain employs TRBV15 and TRBJ1-1; possibly TRBD1 for D (5 bases). V gave up 1 base and J gave up 1 base, with 16 bases separating them. The V gene's germline CDR1 is LNHNV and CDR2 YYDKDF (reference sequence). The CDR3 loop spans 17 amino acids. CDR3 residues: CATSRGIREQGNTEAFF. The CDR3 DNA reads as TGTGCCACCAGCAGAGGAATCAGGGAGCAGGGGAACACTGAAGCTTTCTTT.

The chain carries TRBV4-2 and TRBJ2-5, with 11 bases aligning to TRBD2. Germline CDR1 reads LGHNA; CDR2 reads YNFKEQ. The CDR3 is 18 residues long. The junction had 11 bases not matched to a gene; V was cut back by 1 base and J by 4 bases. In DNA form, the CDR3 reads TGTGCCAGCAGCCAAGGAACCACACTAGCGGGAGCCCCAGAGACCCAGTACTTC. Translation gives CASSQGTTLAGAPETQYF.

The chain links TRBV5-4 to TRBJ1-5; 10 bases line up with TRBD1. The germline gives CDR1 SGHNT, CDR2 YYREEE (reference sequence). The ends lost 3 bases at V and 2 bases at J; junction bases unmatched: 5. This CDR3 contains 16 residues. CDR3: CASSSTGGAGNQPQHF. The DNA of the CDR3 is TGTGCCAGCAGCTCGACAGGGGGCGCGGGCAATCAGCCCCAGCATTTT.

V is TRBV7-9 and J is TRBJ1-4; 7 nucleotides agree with TRBD1. The germline V gene encodes CDR1 SEHNR and CDR2 FQNEAQ (reference sequence). The ends lost 5 bases at V and 6 bases at J; junction bases unmatched: 9. The CDR3 runs to 15 residues. The CDR3 loop reads CASSGLDREYEKLFF. DNA for the CDR3: TGTGCCAGCAGCGGGTTAGACAGGGAATATGAAAAACTGTTTTTT. The variable domain in full, with the rest retrieved from reference TRBV7-9 and TRBJ1-4, is DTGVSQNPRHKITKRGQNVTFRCDPISEHNRLYWYRQTLGQGPEFLTYFQNEAQLEKSRLLSDRFSAERPKGSFSTLEIQRTEQGDSAMYLCASSGLDREYEKLFFGSGTQLSVL.

This chain uses TRBV21-1 with TRBJ2-4; TRBD2, the table's D call, was not compared with the DNA. TRBV21-1 is recorded as a pseudogene. CDR3 length: 16 amino acids. The CDR3 DNA is TGTGCCAGCAGCAAACCTGGCGGGGCAACCAAAAACATTCAGTACTTC. As protein: CASSKPGGATKNIQYF.

For the CDR3, the DNA is TGTGCCAGCAGCCAAGTGTCGGGGACCAGAGAGACCCAGTACTTC. Its translation is CASSQVSGTRETQYF. This chain connects TRBV3-1 (or the pseudogene TRBV3-2) to TRBJ2-5; D is tentatively TRBD1 or TRBD2 (5 bases each). The CDR3 is 15 residues long. Germline V gene data show CDR1 as LGHDT and CDR2 as YNNKEL (reference sequence). V lost 1 base and J lost 4, with 13 bases in between.

The chain has TRBV19 and TRBJ2-1; D may be TRBD2 (6 bases). The CDR3 is made up of 18 amino acids. V lost 1 base and J lost 0, with 16 bases in between. The germline CDR1 and CDR2 sequences are LNHDA and SQIVND (reference sequence). The CDR3 spells CASSIGWRGRSSYNEQFF. CDR3 coding DNA: TGTGCCAGTAGTATAGGATGGAGGGGACGAAGCTCCTACAATGAGCAGTTCTTC.

This chain uses TRBV9 with TRBJ1-1; 8 nucleotides match TRBD1. Germline V gives CDR1 SGDLS, CDR2 YYNGEE. The CDR3 spans 15 residues. Trimming at V came to 3 bases and at J to 1 base, leaving 5 bases not matched to a gene. CDR3 in DNA: TGTGCCAGCAGCGCGCTAGGGACAGGGAACACTGAAGCTTTCTTT. This gives the protein CASSALGTGNTEAFF.

J is TRBJ2-7 and V is TRBV7-9; D unclear. Germline-derived CDR1 and CDR2 are SEHNR and FQNEAQ (reference sequence). The CDR3 totals 12 residues. V was shortened by 5 bases and J by 6 bases, with 11 bases between the two germline ends. The CDR3 nucleotides read TGTGCCAGCAGCACCGCCCCCCTCGAGCAGTACTTC. Its translation: CASSTAPLEQYF.

The chain employs TRBV27 and TRBJ2-5; no firm D call. Trimming took 2 bases from V and 4 from J, leaving 8 bases between them. Germline-derived CDR1 and CDR2 are MNHEY and SMNVEV (reference sequence). The CDR3 has 13 residues. The CDR3 DNA is TGTGCCAGCAGTTTAAATAGGAGAGAGACCCAGTACTTC. Its translation is CASSLNRRETQYF.

The rearrangement joins TRBV2 to TRBJ1-6; D gene ambiguous. Germline V gives CDR1 SNHLY, CDR2 FYNNEI. The CDR3 totals 15 residues. Trimming removed 4 bases from V and 7 bases from J, with 14 bases in between. Here the CDR3 reads CASSATPPGNSPLHF. Written as DNA, the CDR3 is TGTGCCAGCAGTGCCACCCCGCCGGGGAATTCACCCCTCCACTTT.

V gene TRBV5-8 combines with J gene TRBJ1-2; tentative D call: TRBD1 (6 bases). Trimming stripped 4 bases from V and 7 bases from J, with 17 bases between. Germline-derived CDR1 and CDR2 are SGHTS and YDEGEE. The CDR3 is 14 residues long. The CDR3 sequence is CASSHRGPRRGYTF. The DNA of the CDR3 is TGTGCCAGCAGCCATCGGGGGCCGCGGCGTGGCTACACCTTC.

The chain has TRBV4-2 and TRBJ2-2; D may be TRBD2 (6 bases). There are 16 residues in the CDR3. V was clipped by 4 bases and J by 4 bases, with 16 bases between them. From germline, CDR1 is LGHNA and CDR2 YNFKEQ. The CDR3 here is CASSPSRRGSTGELFF. The CDR3 DNA reads TGTGCCAGCAGCCCGAGCAGGCGGGGTAGCACCGGGGAGCTGTTTTTT.